Given below is one T cell receptor (beta chain) in context. Its antigen remains unidentified. The sample holds no much larger clone one base away, and base qualities are not on file. Based on the germline V gene (reference sequence), the CDR1 and CDR2 sequences are SEHNR and FQNEAQ. Inclusive of the bounding cysteine and phenylalanine, the CDR3 is 15 residues long. Kept here is only the CDR3 DNA, which spans 45 bases and is read in frame from base 1. The V and J ends are trimmed by 4 bases and 0 bases, leaving 11 bases between them. These data come from a study of T cell repertoires in Merkel cell carcinoma (dated by TCRdb to about 2019). Background for the entire study: The study excluded patients who had received intralesional immunotherapy or systemic immune checkpoint blockade before the biopsy. MCPyV-specific clonotypes were initially defined through tetramer sorting, cloning and paired TCR sequencing of expanded tumor-infiltrating lymphocytes. Inclusion required a diagnosis of MCPyV-positive Merkel cell carcinoma and successful in vitro expansion of tumor-infiltrating lymphocytes. The paper as a whole reports these results and caveats: Normal tissue biopsies were not studied.

Every study subject tested positive for serum antibodies to T-antigen and had biopsy-confirmed Merkel cell carcinoma that was MCPyV-positive. Genomic DNA was extracted from several adjacent 10-micron frozen tumor sections without cell sorting or culture. Tumor biopsy tissue of roughly 5 x 5 x 5 mm was frozen in optimal cutting temperature compound. The presence of abundant Merkel cell carcinoma and infiltrating cells in the frozen biopsy was confirmed on hematoxylin and eosin scout sections. The immunoSEQ assay was used for TRB CDR3 sequencing and data processing of tumor genomic DNA. Drawn from immuneACCESS, this table holds only the in-frame rearrangements with V and J called that TCRdb kept. Clones are partly lost; checked studies trace under half to an unresolved V gene and leave the rest unexplained. The sample table records fewer than 15,000 clones; 65% to 85% of these occur just once. The top ten clonotypes cover roughly 17% of the sample.

The TCR originated in an adult with Merkel cell carcinoma. The sequence links TRBV7-9 to TRBJ2-3, with no D gene named confidently. Specimen: tumor tissue. The DNA sequence is given as TGTGCCAGCAGCTCCGGGCTCCTTAGCACAGATACGCAGTATTTT. The translation is CASSSGLLSTDTQYF.